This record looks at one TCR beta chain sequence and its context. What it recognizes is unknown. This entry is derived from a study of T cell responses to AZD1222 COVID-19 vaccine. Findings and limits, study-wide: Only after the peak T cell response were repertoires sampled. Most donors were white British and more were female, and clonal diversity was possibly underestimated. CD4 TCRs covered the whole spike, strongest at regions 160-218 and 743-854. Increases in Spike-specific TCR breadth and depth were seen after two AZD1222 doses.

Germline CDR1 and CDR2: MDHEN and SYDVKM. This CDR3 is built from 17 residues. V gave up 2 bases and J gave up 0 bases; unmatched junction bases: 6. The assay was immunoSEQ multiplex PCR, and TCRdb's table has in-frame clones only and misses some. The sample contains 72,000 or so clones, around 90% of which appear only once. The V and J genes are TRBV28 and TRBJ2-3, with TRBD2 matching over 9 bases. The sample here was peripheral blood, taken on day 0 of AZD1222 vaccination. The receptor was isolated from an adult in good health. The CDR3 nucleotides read TGTGCCAGCAGTTTAAGGTCTAGCGGGACTAGCACAGATACGCAGTATTTT. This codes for CASSLRSSGTSTDTQYF. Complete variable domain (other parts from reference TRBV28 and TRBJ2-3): DVKVTQSSRYLVKRTGEKVFLECVQDMDHENMFWYRQDPGLGLRLIYFSYDVKMKEKGDIPEGYSVSREKKERFSLILESASTNQTSMYLCASSLRSSGTSTDTQYFGPGTRLTVL.